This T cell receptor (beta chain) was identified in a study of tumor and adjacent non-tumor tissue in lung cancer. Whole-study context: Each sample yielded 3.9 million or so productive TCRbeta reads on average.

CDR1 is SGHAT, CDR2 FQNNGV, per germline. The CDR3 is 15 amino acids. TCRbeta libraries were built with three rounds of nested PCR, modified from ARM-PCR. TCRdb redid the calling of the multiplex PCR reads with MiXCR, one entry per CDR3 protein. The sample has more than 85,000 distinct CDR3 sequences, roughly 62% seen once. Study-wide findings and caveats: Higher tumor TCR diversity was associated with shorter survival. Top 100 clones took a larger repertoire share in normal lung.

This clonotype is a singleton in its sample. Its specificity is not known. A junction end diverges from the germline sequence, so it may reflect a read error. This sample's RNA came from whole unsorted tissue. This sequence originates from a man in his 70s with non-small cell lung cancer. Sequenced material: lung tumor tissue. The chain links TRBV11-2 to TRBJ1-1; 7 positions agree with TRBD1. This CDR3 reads CASSSSTGRRTEALF. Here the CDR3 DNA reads TGTGCCAGCAGTTCCTCGACAGGGAGGAGGACTGAAGCTCTCTTT.